Listed below are T cell receptor beta chains from one sample, sequenced in a study of circulating CD8 cells and anti-PD-1 response in melanoma. TCRdb re-derived calls from the reads in MiXCR, one entry per CDR3 protein. The sample includes a few hundred distinct CDR3 sequences, 6% to 7% of them seen just once. The sample here was CD8+ T cells from PBMCs, taken at baseline or after one month of anti-PD-1 therapy (not recorded which). The receptor set was obtained from a human donor with melanoma. Both conserved end residues are part of each CDR3. The order of the fields is clone size, V gene, CDR3 length, D gene, J gene, CDR3 DNA, CDR3 protein. The D gene is left open where the match is weak. Size is omitted from some rows. Given values are once, few, many or a class for expanded clones.

>large|TRBV6-2/TRBV6-3|12|-|TRBJ1-1
TGTGCCAGCAGTTACTCGATCGGAGAAGCTTTCTTT
CASSYSIGEAFF
>large|TRBV2|17|TRBD1|TRBJ1-3
TGTGCCAGCAGCAGGGGGGCAGTCGCTACCTCTGGAAACACCATATATTTT
CASSRGAVATSGNTIYF
>large|TRBV4-3|16|-|TRBJ2-7
TGCGCCAGCAGCCAAGATCCCGGGGGAACGCCCTACGAGCAGTACTTC
CASSQDPGGTPYEQYF
>hyperexpanded|TRBV9|15|-|TRBJ1-5
TGTGCCAGCAGCGTAGCAGGGTTAATCGATCAGCCCCAGCATTTT
CASSVAGLIDQPQHF
>large|TRBV21-1|16|-|TRBJ2-7
TGTGCCAGCAGCAAGCCTCGAACCAGGACATGCTACGAGCAGTACTTC
CASSKPRTRTCYEQYF
>medium-sized|TRBV10-3|15|-|TRBJ1-1
TGTGCCATCAGTGAGGATCCCAGCATGAACACTGAAGCTTTCTTT
CAISEDPSMNTEAFF
>large|TRBV12-3/TRBV12-4|14|-|TRBJ2-3
TGTGCCAGCAGTTTTATGGGGGGCACAGATACGCAGTATTTT
CASSFMGGTDTQYF
>large|TRBV7-2|13|-|TRBJ1-1
TGTGCCAGCAGCCCCGGGCCGGGGTCTGAAGCTTTCTTT
CASSPGPGSEAFF
>hyperexpanded|TRBV7-2|12|-|TRBJ2-3
TGTGCCAGCAGCTTAGACTTGGGTACGCAGTATTTT
CASSLDLGTQYF
>medium-sized|TRBV9|13|-|TRBJ2-7
TGTGCCAGCAGCGTAGCTCATGGGTACGAGCAGTACTTC
CASSVAHGYEQYF
>medium-sized|TRBV6-5|14|-|TRBJ1-1
TGTGCCAGCAGTTTTCAGGGGATGAACACTGAAGCTTTCTTT
CASSFQGMNTEAFF
>medium-sized|TRBV2|17|TRBD1|TRBJ2-6
TGTGCCAGCAGTGTGGGGCAGGGGGCGCTCGGGGCCAACGTCCTGACTTTC
CASSVGQGALGANVLTF
>large|TRBV10-2|14|-|TRBJ1-2
TGCGCCAGCGGCCAGTTGGGGAAAAACTATGGCTACACCTTC
CASGQLGKNYGYTF
>medium-sized|TRBV24-1|17|-|TRBJ1-6
TGTGCCAATGTAAAACAGCCTTGGAGCTCCTATAATTCACCCCTCCACTTT
CANVKQPWSSYNSPLHF
>medium-sized|TRBV19|11|-|TRBJ1-1
TGTGCCAGTAGGATAAACACTGAAGCTTTCTTT
CASRINTEAFF
>large|TRBV27|14|TRBD1|TRBJ2-7
TGTGCCAGCAGTTTATTCGGGACAGGGTACGAGCAGTACTTC
CASSLFGTGYEQYF
>medium-sized|TRBV12-3/TRBV12-4|14|TRBD2|TRBJ2-1
TGTGCCACCGATGAGCGGGGGCTCTCCGATGAGCAGTTCTTC
CATDERGLSDEQFF
>large|TRBV27|14|TRBD1|TRBJ2-5
TGTGCCAGCAGTTCAGGACAGGGAGGTGAGACCCAGTACTTC
CASSSGQGGETQYF
>large|TRBV19|12|-|TRBJ2-1
TGTGCCAGTAGTATAGGCGGCAATGAGCAGTTCTTC
CASSIGGNEQFF
>large|TRBV19|15|-|TRBJ2-1
TGTGCCAGTAGTATAGTGGTGGGGGGGCCTTCCGAGCAGTTCTTC
CASSIVVGGPSEQFF
>hyperexpanded|TRBV5-5|16|-|TRBJ1-2
TGTGCCAGCAGCTTGGAAGTTGGCAGCGAGACCTATGGCTACACCTTC
CASSLEVGSETYGYTF
>large|TRBV19|11|-|TRBJ2-3
TGTGCCAGTAGTATGACAGATACGCAGTATTTT
CASSMTDTQYF
>large|TRBV4-1|16|TRBD2|TRBJ2-1
TGCGCCAGCAGCCATGGGACTAGCGGGGGTATATATGAGCAGTTCTTC
CASSHGTSGGIYEQFF
>large|TRBV2|16|TRBD2|TRBJ2-1
TGTGCCAGCATCCGAGTAAGCGGGGGAACTAACAATGAGCAGTTCTTC
CASIRVSGGTNNEQFF
>hyperexpanded|TRBV5-1|16|-|TRBJ2-1
TGCGCCAGCAGCCCGGAGGACGCTAGCTCCTACAATGAGCAGTTCTTC
CASSPEDASSYNEQFF
>large|TRBV12-3/TRBV12-4|20|TRBD2|TRBJ2-1
TGTGCCAGCAGTTTCCTCCCCGGAGCTAGCGGGTATAGCTCCTACAATGAGCAGTTCTTC
CASSFLPGASGYSSYNEQFF
>large|TRBV21-1|18|-|TRBJ2-7
TGTGCCAGCAGCACAGCGGCTAGCGGGGGGGGCTCCTCCTACGAGCAGTACTTC
CASSTAASGGGSSYEQYF
>medium-sized|TRBV27|14|-|TRBJ2-5
TGTGCCAGCAGTGGGGGTCCTCTTAGGGGGACCCAGTACTTC
CASSGGPLRGTQYF
>medium-sized|TRBV1|17|-|TRBJ2-3
TGCACCAGCAGCCAAGTTGGTTCTAGCGGGCCCACAGATACGCAGTATTTT
CTSSQVGSSGPTDTQYF
>large|TRBV12-3/TRBV12-4|16|-|TRBJ2-1
TGTGCCAGCAGTTTAGGGGTATCCGGGGGTCACAATGAGCAGTTCTTC
CASSLGVSGGHNEQFF
>large|TRBV19|13|-|TRBJ2-7
TGTGCCAGTAGTATAGGTCACAGCTACGAGCAGTACTTC
CASSIGHSYEQYF
>few|TRBV28|15|-|TRBJ2-1
TGTGCCAGCAGTTTACCGGGCGCAGTAGGGGATGAGCAGTTCTTC
CASSLPGAVGDEQFF
>large|TRBV7-7|13|TRBD1|TRBJ1-1
TGTGCTAGCAGCCCCGGGACAGGCACTGAAGCTTTCTTT
CASSPGTGTEAFF
>large|TRBV18|20|TRBD1|TRBJ2-4
TGTGCCAGCTCACCAGGAGACCCAACAGGGGGCCCCCGGGCCAAAAACATTCAGTACTTC
CASSPGDPTGGPRAKNIQYF
>few|TRBV19|13|-|TRBJ2-7
TGTGCCAGTAGTATGCTAAGCTCCTACGAGCAGTACTTC
CASSMLSSYEQYF
>large|TRBV29-1|11|-|TRBJ2-2
TGCAGCGGCTATTTGGAAAGGGAGCTGTTTTTT
CSGYLERELFF
>-|TRBV7-9|16|TRBD2|TRBJ2-1
TGTGCCAGCAGCTTAGCGGGGACTAACCACTGGAATGAGCAGTTCTTC
CASSLAGTNHWNEQFF
>large|TRBV19|12|-|TRBJ2-1
TGTGCCAGTACCACAGGGCGCAATGAGCAGTTCTTC
CASTTGRNEQFF
>-|TRBV19|13|-|TRBJ1-6
TGTGCCGCCGGGCCAGGACCCTTTAAGCCCCTCCACTTT
CAAGPGPFKPLHF
>few|TRBV18|13|-|TRBJ2-3
TGTGCCAGCTCACCACTAGGCACAGATACGCAGTATTTT
CASSPLGTDTQYF
>-|TRBV13|14|TRBD1|TRBJ2-7
TGTGCCAGCAGCGACCGACAGGGTATCCACGAGCAGTACTTC
CASSDRQGIHEQYF
>medium-sized|TRBV2|13|-|TRBJ2-6
TGTGCCAGCAGTGAAACGTCGACCAACGTCCTGACTTTC
CASSETSTNVLTF
>medium-sized|TRBV4-1|15|-|TRBJ2-7
TGCGCCAGCAGCCTCATCCCGGAAAGCTCCTACGTGCAGTACTTC
CASSLIPESSYVQYF
>large|TRBV25-1|13|-|TRBJ1-2
TGTGCCAGCAGTTGGGGGGCTGCCTATGGCTACACCTTC
CASSWGAAYGYTF
>medium-sized|TRBV15|12|-|TRBJ2-7
TGTGCCACCAGCAGACCCGTGGGCGAGCAGTACTTC
CATSRPVGEQYF